This T cell receptor beta chain emerged from a study of regulatory T cells in long-lasting Graves disease. Stated time point: newly diagnosed GD, antithyroid drugs for less than 3 months. PBMCs provided the RNA from which the TCR library was made. Recruitment took place at an endocrinology department in Xi'an, China. The CDR3 length is 15 residues. Germline V gene data show CDR1 as MNHEY and CDR2 as SMNVEV (reference sequence). Trimming stripped 3 bases from V and 0 bases from J, with 11 bases between. This clonotype was counted many times. Its antigen is unknown. The TCR beta library used iRepertoire HTBI primers with Arm-PCR amplification of CDR3. A single record per CDR3 protein comes from TCRdb applying MiXCR to the multiplex PCR reads. The sample yields around 250,000 distinct CDR3 sequences, about 17% seen once. Overall study findings and caveats: TRBV28, TRBJ1-2 and TRBJ2-5 were segments that persistent disease favored. Shared public clonotypes totalled a few thousand in persistent patients, compared with around 880 in new patients.

This sample also appeared in a second study, on T cells in Graves' hyperthyroidism and ophthalmopathy. That study adds: Ophthalmopathy and stable hyperthyroidism were told apart by a 13 V-J model.

Specimen: peripheral blood mononuclear cells (PBMCs), collected at new diagnosis, from a patient treated with antithyroid drugs. The receptor comes from a woman younger than 45 with Graves disease. The rearrangement uses TRBV27 and TRBJ1-1; tentative D call: TRBD1 (5 bases). CDR3 in amino acids: CASSFSGTLNTEAFF. The CDR3 nucleotides read TGTGCCAGCAGTTTCTCAGGGACCCTGAACACTGAAGCTTTCTTT.